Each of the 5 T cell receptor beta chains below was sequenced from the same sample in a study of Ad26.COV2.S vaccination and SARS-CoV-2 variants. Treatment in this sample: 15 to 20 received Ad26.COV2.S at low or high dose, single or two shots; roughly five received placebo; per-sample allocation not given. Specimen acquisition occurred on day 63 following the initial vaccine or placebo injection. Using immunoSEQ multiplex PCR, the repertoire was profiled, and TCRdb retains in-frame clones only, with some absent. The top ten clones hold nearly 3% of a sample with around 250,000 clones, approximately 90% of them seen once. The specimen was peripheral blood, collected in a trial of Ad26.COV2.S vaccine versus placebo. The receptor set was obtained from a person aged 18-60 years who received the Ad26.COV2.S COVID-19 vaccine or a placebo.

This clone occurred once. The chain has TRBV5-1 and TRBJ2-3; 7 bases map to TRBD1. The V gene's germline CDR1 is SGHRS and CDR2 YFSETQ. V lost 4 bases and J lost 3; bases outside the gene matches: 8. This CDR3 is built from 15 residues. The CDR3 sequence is CASSVTGSWTDTQYF. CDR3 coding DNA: TGCGCCAGCAGCGTGACAGGGTCTTGGACAGATACGCAGTATTTT.

The CDR3 nucleotides are TGTGCCAGCAGCTTATCTGAGGCGCGCTTAGCCAAAAACATTCAGTACTTC. It encodes CASSLSEARLAKNIQYF. The rearrangement joins TRBV7-4 to TRBJ2-4; unclear D gene. This CDR3 has 17 residues. Germline-derived CDR1 and CDR2 are SGHVT and SQSDAQ. The V gene lost 2 bases and the J gene lost 0 bases, with 14 bases spanning the gap. Drawing the rest from reference TRBV7-4 and TRBJ2-4, the complete variable domain is GAGVSQSPRYKVAKRGRDVALRCDSISGHVTLYWYRQTLGQGSEVLTYSQSDAQRDKSGRPSGRFSAERPERSVSTLKIQRTEQGDSAVYLCASSLSEARLAKNIQYFGAGTRLSVL.

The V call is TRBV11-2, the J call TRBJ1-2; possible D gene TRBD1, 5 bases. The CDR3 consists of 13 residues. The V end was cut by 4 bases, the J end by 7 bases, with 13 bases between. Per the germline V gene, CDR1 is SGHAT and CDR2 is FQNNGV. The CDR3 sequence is CASSSGERSGYTF. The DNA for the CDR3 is TGTGCCAGCAGCTCGGGGGAAAGATCTGGCTACACCTTC.

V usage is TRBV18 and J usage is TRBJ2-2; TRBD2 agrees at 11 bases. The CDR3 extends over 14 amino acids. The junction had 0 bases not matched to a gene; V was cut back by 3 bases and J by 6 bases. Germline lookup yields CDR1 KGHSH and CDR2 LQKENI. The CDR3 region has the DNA TGTGCCAGCTCACCGGGACTAGCGGCCGGGGAGCTGTTTTTT. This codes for CASSPGLAAGELFF.

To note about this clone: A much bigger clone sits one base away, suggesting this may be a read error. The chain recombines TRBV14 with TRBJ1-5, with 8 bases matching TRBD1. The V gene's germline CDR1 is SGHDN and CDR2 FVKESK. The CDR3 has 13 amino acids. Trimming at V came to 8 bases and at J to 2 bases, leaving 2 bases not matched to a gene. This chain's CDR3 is CASAQGGNQPQHF. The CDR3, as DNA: TGTGCCAGCGCACAGGGGGGCAATCAGCCCCAGCATTTT.